The source of this TCR beta chain is a study of cytomegalovirus exposure and HLA in healthy donors (dated by TCRdb to the late 2010s). Regarding the study in general: The 670 or so repertoires of the first cohort and the approximately 110 validation repertoires were produced on the same platform, according to a later analysis. The study aimed to test whether signatures of past pathogen exposure could be identified by cataloging public T cell receptors. Besides the first cohort of 666 subjects, a separate validation cohort made up of over 95 different subjects was used. To predict cytomegalovirus infection status, the study brought together high-throughput TCR immunosequencing, statistical association of individual TCRs with disease status, and machine learning. Beyond this particular receptor, the publication reports: Most TCR sequences were seen in very few donors, while some public TCRs were found in many individuals. The authors suggested that the approach could potentially be extended to other disease states and immunological phenotypes. Of the cluster scores, around 95% were above 0 in a later analysis, which found that TCRs clustered in the first cohort also tended to co-occur in the approximately 130 validation repertoires. The classifier was reported to diagnose cytomegalovirus status with high specificity and sensitivity in both the original cohort and the validation cohort. The study gave a list of 150 to 200 TCR beta chains associated with cytomegalovirus. A later analysis lacked HLA typing for the validation cohort, so it scored co-occurrence in that cohort across all 130 or so repertoires. A few of the identified cytomegalovirus-associated TCR beta chains were confirmed in vitro to be specific for cytomegalovirus antigens.

There are 14 amino acids in the CDR3, from cysteine to phenylalanine inclusive. Only CDR3 DNA remains: 42 bases, in frame from the first base. Germline trimming: 6 bases from V, 5 bases from J; junction bases outside gene matches: 5. CDR1 and CDR2, per the germline V gene (reference sequence), are MNHEY and SMNVEV. Separate from the approximately 670-subject first cohort, the validation cohort of roughly 110 subjects was the group to which the donors belonged. As for this clone: Its antigen specificity is not known. No much larger clonotype is one base removed from it; base qualities were not supplied.

The library was prepared using the immunoSEQ multiplex PCR assay. The source study handled its data this way. A statistical classification framework was built for diagnosing cytomegalovirus status from the catalog of TCR beta chain sequences. TCRdb limited this immuneACCESS table to in-frame rearrangements with V and J called. A share of clones is missing; checked studies link under half to unresolved V genes, and the rest is unexplained. V, J and clone size are those of that table, while D and trimming were read from the DNA. Within this sample are about 330,000 clones, with roughly 90% of them counted one time only. The top ten hold more than 0.8% of the sample.

Sequenced material: PBMCs. The receptor was derived from a woman between 18 and 30 years old in good health and CMV-seronegative. Here the chain combines TRBV27 and TRBJ2-1, with 9 bases in between that match TRBD2. The DNA sequence follows: TGTGCCAGCAGGACCGGGACTAGCAACAATGAGCAGTTCTTC. This gives the protein CASRTGTSNNEQFF.